This T cell receptor beta chain was found in a study of shared T cell receptors in the human thymus. CDR1 is LNHNV and CDR2 is YYDKDF in the germline V gene (reference sequence). With 1 base clipped from V and 5 bases from J, the junction kept 12 bases outside the gene matches. The CDR3 length is 18 residues. Assay used: immunoSEQ multiplex PCR; TCRdb lists only in-frame clones, some missing. The sample lists some 700,000 clones, approximately 90% occurring once. This sample was shared with a second study, whose subject was human thymus T cells.

The sequenced material came from thymocytes. This chain uses TRBV15 with TRBJ2-5; 11 bases line up with TRBD2. The TCR was taken from a boy in the first two years of life with a congenital heart defect. CDR3 DNA sequence: TGTGCCACCAGCAGAGGTAGCGGGAGGGCCGCCCGGAAGGAGACCCAGTACTTC. It specifies CATSRGSGRAARKETQYF.